A single sample is the source of the 12 T cell receptor beta chains below, sequenced in a study of STAT5B mutations in CD4+ large granular lymphocyte leukemia. Generated by immunoSEQ multiplex PCR, the TCRdb table keeps only in-frame clones and is missing some. The sample comprises roughly 26,000 clones, 81% of which are singletons, and 0.25% to 0.35% rests with the top ten. The sample taken for sequencing was CD4+ T cells from blood buffy coats. These receptors all stem from a human donor in good health.

The V and J genes are TRBV7-9 and TRBJ2-6, with D perhaps matching TRBD2 (5 bases). The germline CDR1 and CDR2 sequences are SEHNR and FQNEAQ (reference sequence). The length of the CDR3 is 17 residues. With 5 bases removed from V and 0 bases from J, the gap between germline ends came to 14 bases. The CDR3 reads CASSPFEGYSGANVLTF. DNA for the CDR3: TGTGCCAGCAGCCCCTTCGAGGGTTACTCTGGGGCCAACGTCCTGACTTTC.

V usage is TRBV7-9 and J usage is TRBJ2-5; the D gene could be TRBD1 or TRBD2 (6 bases each). Germline CDR1 SEHNR, CDR2 FQNEAQ (reference sequence). The CDR3 has 15 amino acids. V was cut by 2 bases and J by 3 bases, with 13 bases left in between. CDR3 in DNA: TGTGCCAGCAGCTTACTCGGGGGCGCAGAAGAGACCCAGTACTTC. Its translation is CASSLLGGAEETQYF.

This rearrangement joins TRBV5-1 to TRBJ1-6; possible D gene TRBD1, 5 bases. Trimming shortened V by 3 bases and J by 0 bases, and 10 bases separated the two germline ends. Germline V lookup: CDR1 SGHRS, CDR2 YFSETQ. This CDR3 is 16 amino acids long. Here the CDR3 DNA reads TGCGCCAGCAGCTCAAGACAGAGCTCCTATAATTCACCCCTCCACTTT. Translation: CASSSRQSSYNSPLHF.

This clone was observed a few times. In the same sample, other DNA sequences code for this CDR3. The V call is TRBV5-6, the J call TRBJ1-1; D uncertain. This CDR3 region has 15 residues. V lost 2 bases and J lost 0, with 11 bases in between. CDR1 and CDR2 (germline): SGHDT, YYEEEE. This CDR3 reads CASSLLTNMNTEAFF. In DNA form, the CDR3 reads TGTGCCAGCAGCTTACTGACAAACATGAACACTGAAGCTTTCTTT.

The genes are TRBV28 and TRBJ1-1; a weak D match, TRBD1 (5 bases). CDR1 is MDHEN and CDR2 is SYDVKM in the germline V gene. CDR3 size: 16 residues. The V end was cut by 2 bases, the J end by 1 base, with 14 bases between. The CDR3 coding sequence is TGTGCCAGCAGTTTACCGCCGGGAAGGGGGAACACTGAAGCTTTCTTT. Its translation: CASSLPPGRGNTEAFF. The whole variable domain, remainder taken from reference TRBV28 and TRBJ1-1, is DVKVTQSSRYLVKRTGEKVFLECVQDMDHENMFWYRQDPGLGLRLIYFSYDVKMKEKGDIPEGYSVSREKKERFSLILESASTNQTSMYLCASSLPPGRGNTEAFFGQGTRLTVV.

This clone came up a few times. The V and J genes are TRBV11-2 and TRBJ2-3, with D possibly matching TRBD1 (6 bases). Trimming took 1 base from V and 4 from J, leaving 6 bases between them. Germline V gives CDR1 SGHAT, CDR2 FQNNGV. The CDR3 is made up of 13 amino acids. The CDR3 DNA reads TGTGCCAGCAGCTTAGGACAGGCAGATACGCAGTATTTT. Amino acids: CASSLGQADTQYF.

The sample holds one count of this clone. The chain links TRBV27 to TRBJ2-3, with 13 bases that match TRBD2. This CDR3 is built from 20 residues. V gave up 5 bases and J gave up 3 bases; unmatched junction bases: 17. CDR1 is MNHEY, CDR2 SMNVEV, per germline (reference sequence). The DNA for the CDR3 is TGTGCCAGCAGTAAACTTGGACTAGCGGGAGCGGTAGGGGGTACAGATACGCAGTATTTT. It translates to CASSKLGLAGAVGGTDTQYF.

The chain combines TRBV5-4 with TRBJ2-3, with D possibly matching TRBD1 (5 bases). CDR1 and CDR2 (germline): SGHNT, YYREEE (reference sequence). Trimming stripped 5 bases from V and 2 bases from J, with 15 bases between. The CDR3 consists of 15 residues. The CDR3, as DNA: TGTGCCAGCAGTGGGGCCCGCGTCGCCACAGATACGCAGTATTTT. It codes for CASSGARVATDTQYF.

In the case of this clone: This sample also contains other DNA sequences that code for the same CDR3. CDR3 amino acids: CASSQDRLALGEQFF. The CDR3 nucleotides read TGCGCCAGCAGCCAGGATCGTCTAGCGCTAGGTGAGCAGTTCTTC. This chain connects TRBV4-3 to TRBJ2-1, with a possible D match to TRBD2 (6 bases). The CDR3 has 15 residues. Trimming removed 3 bases from V and 9 bases from J, with 18 bases in between. Germline CDR1 reads LGHNA; CDR2 reads YSLEER.

This clone was detected a few times. The chain combines TRBV2 with TRBJ1-2; D call uncertain. V was cut by 6 bases and J by 2 bases, with 13 bases left in between. The CDR3 is made up of 14 amino acids. Germline-derived CDR1 and CDR2 are SNHLY and FYNNEI. The CDR3 region is CASRLLGRNYGYTF. The CDR3 region has the DNA TGTGCCAGCAGGTTGTTAGGGCGCAACTATGGCTACACCTTC.

The chain joins TRBV4-1 to TRBJ1-1; D unresolved. The V end was cut by 4 bases, the J end by 2 bases, with 8 bases between. Germline lookup yields CDR1 MGHRA and CDR2 YSYEKL. The CDR3 is made up of 13 amino acids. The DNA of the CDR3 is TGCGCCAGCAGCCGGACTGCTAACACTGAAGCTTTCTTT. This sequence encodes CASSRTANTEAFF.

The rearrangement uses TRBV5-8 and TRBJ2-5; D is unclear. The V end was cut by 3 bases, the J end by 3 bases, with 15 bases between. This CDR3 region has 15 residues. Germline values: CDR1 SGHTS, CDR2 YDEGEE. CDR3 sequence: CASSYPRVRKETQYF. CDR3 nucleotide sequence: TGTGCCAGCAGCTACCCCCGGGTCCGAAAAGAGACCCAGTACTTC.